This TCR beta chain was captured in a study of ipilimumab plus nivolumab after autologous stem cell transplantation. Study at large: The DLBCL cohort had primary refractory and relapsed disease, with 18-month progression-free survival of about 82% and 31%.

Dosing: nivolumab 3 mg/kg IV, weeks 1, 4, 7, 10, then every two weeks to week 26. Libraries were prepared by immunoSEQ multiplex PCR; TCRdb keeps only in-frame clonotypes and omits some of them. The sample gives approximately 84,000 clones, under 85% of which show up once; roughly 2.2% is in the top ten. The CDR3 spans 16 residues. Germline assignment: CDR1 SGHRS and CDR2 YFSETQ. Trimming took 3 bases from V and 2 from J, leaving 17 bases between them. The starting material was PBMCs, obtained in a trial of ipilimumab plus nivolumab as post-transplant consolidation. The V call is TRBV5-1, the J call TRBJ2-5; D possibly corresponds to TRBD2 (6 bases). This sequence originates from a male donor with diffuse large B-cell lymphoma. CDR3 loop: CASSSAGTHYQETQYF. The CDR3 nucleotides are TGCGCCAGCAGCTCCGCCGGGACTCACTATCAAGAGACCCAGTACTTC.